What follows is one TCR beta chain and its context. The antigen remains unidentified. The germline V gene has CDR1 SGHNT and CDR2 YYREEE (reference sequence). CDR3 length: 14 amino acids. V was clipped by 6 bases and J by 2 bases; unmatched bases: 6. This sample was included in a study of shared clonotypes between healthy human individuals. For the study at large: Each donor contributed plates that comprised three CD4 naive, three CD4 memory, two CD8 naive and one CD8 memory. Whole-study findings and limits: Larger estimated richness was generally seen in naive subsets than in memory subsets.

TCRdb's table, derived via immunoSEQ multiplex PCR, lists solely in-frame clones and lacks some. The sample has 600,000 or so clones, about 98% seen once. Terminally differentiated effector memory CD45RA+ cells were excluded from the naive CD8 cells, which were CD45RO-negative and positively selected for CCR7. The donors were all Caucasian adults (living in Nashville, Tennessee). Sequenced: naive CD8+ T cells sorted from blood. The TCR was taken from a man younger than 45 in good health. The V call is TRBV5-4, the J call TRBJ2-7; TRBD1 matches 9 bases. CDR3 sequence: CASTAGQGAYEQYF. As DNA, the CDR3 is TGTGCCAGCACTGCGGGACAGGGCGCCTACGAGCAGTACTTC.